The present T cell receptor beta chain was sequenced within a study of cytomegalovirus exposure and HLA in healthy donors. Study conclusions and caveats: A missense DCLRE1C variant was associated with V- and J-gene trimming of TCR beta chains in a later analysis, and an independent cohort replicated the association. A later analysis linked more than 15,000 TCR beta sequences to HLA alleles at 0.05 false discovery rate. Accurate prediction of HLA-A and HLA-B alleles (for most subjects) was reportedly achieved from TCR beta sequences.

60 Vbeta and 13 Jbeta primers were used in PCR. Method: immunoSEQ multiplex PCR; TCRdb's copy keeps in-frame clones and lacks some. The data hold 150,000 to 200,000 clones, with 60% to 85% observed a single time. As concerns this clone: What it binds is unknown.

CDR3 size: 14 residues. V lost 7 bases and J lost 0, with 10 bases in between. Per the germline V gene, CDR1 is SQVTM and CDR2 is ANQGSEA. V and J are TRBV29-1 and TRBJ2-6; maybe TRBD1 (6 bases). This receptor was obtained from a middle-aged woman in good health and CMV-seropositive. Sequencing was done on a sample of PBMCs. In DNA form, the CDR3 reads TGCAGCGCGGACAGTAACTCTGGGGCCAACGTCCTGACTTTC. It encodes CSADSNSGANVLTF.